This T cell receptor (beta chain) was captured in a study of blood T cell repertoires in COVID-19. Germline V CDR1 and CDR2: SGHVS, FQNEAQ. This CDR3 contains 13 residues. Trimming took 0 bases from V and 3 from J, leaving 5 bases between them. Clones were read by immunoSEQ multiplex PCR, and TCRdb kept only the in-frame ones, dropping some. The sample holds around 260,000 clones, about 85% seen once. Sequenced input: peripheral blood. The receptor comes from a man in his fifties or sixties with acute or convalescent COVID-19. This chain uses TRBV7-8 with TRBJ1-1; tentatively, D is TRBD1 (5 bases). This CDR3 is CASSLAGHTEAFF. CDR3 DNA: TGTGCCAGCAGCTTAGCGGGGCACACTGAAGCTTTCTTT.